This TCR beta chain originates from a study of beta chain features in type 1 diabetes. The study's findings and limits: VDJ junctions sequenced from type 1 diabetes patients showed fewer insertions and more deletions. Shortening that was moderate but significant affected the TCRB CDR3s of Type 1 diabetes patients in all four CD4+ subsets.

The authors reverse transcribed all of the isolated RNA, so sequencing captured expressed TCRB transcripts. TCRdb keeps only in-frame clones here, not all; method: immunoSEQ multiplex PCR. Of 600,000 or so clones in the sample, roughly an eighth were seen once. Every single donor gave one heparinised blood draw, and these averaged approximately 100 mL. Central memory, naive, regulatory and stem cell-like memory CD4+ cells were sorted by CD45RO/CCR7/CD25/CD127/CD95/CD27. Sorted populations all had greater than 95% purity. This clone appeared a few times. Its antigen is not identified. CDR3 length: 16 residues.

The V gene is TRBV21-1, the J gene TRBJ2-5; the table's D call, TRBD1, has no DNA check behind it. TRBV21-1 counts as a pseudogene. The receptor comes from a man aged 25-45 years with type 1 diabetes. Sequences were obtained from naive CD4+ T cells from blood. CDR3 region: CASSKGPRGRIETQYF. In nucleotides, the CDR3 is TGTGCCAGCAGCAAAGGCCCTAGGGGGCGGATAGAGACCCAGTACTTC.